Shown below are 24 T cell receptor beta chains from a single sample sequenced in a study of blood T cell repertoires in COVID-19. The table came from immunoSEQ multiplex PCR; TCRdb's copy has only in-frame clones and leaves some out. Seen here are 250,000 to 350,000 clones, approximately 84% observed once, and the top ten hold around 1.6%. What was sequenced was peripheral blood. All receptors derive from a human donor with COVID-19, enrolled during active disease. The donor label of this sample is uncertain.

The rearrangement joins TRBV3-1 (or the pseudogene TRBV3-2) to TRBJ1-5, with D possibly TRBD1 on 5 matching bases. Germline assignment: CDR1 LGHDT and CDR2 YNNKEL (reference sequence). The V end lost 5 bases, the J end lost 8 bases, and 13 bases lay between the germline ends. CDR3 length: 13 residues. In nucleotides, the CDR3 is TGTGCCAGCAGCAAAAGCGGGGGGGAGCCCCAGCATTTT. Amino acid sequence: CASSKSGGEPQHF.

J is TRBJ1-2 and V is TRBV9, with TRBD1 as a possible D gene (6 bases). This CDR3 has 16 residues. The ends were cut back, 3 bases at V and 4 bases at J, with 19 bases in the middle. Germline values: CDR1 SGDLS, CDR2 YYNGEE. CDR3 region: CASSAPKTHRVYGYTF. CDR3 nucleotides: TGTGCCAGCAGCGCCCCAAAGACCCACAGGGTCTATGGCTACACCTTC.

The chain couples TRBV5-4 to TRBJ1-2; 9 positions match TRBD1. The germline gives CDR1 SGHNT, CDR2 YYREEE (reference sequence). The CDR3 loop spans 13 amino acids. Germline trimming cut 2 bases from V and 8 bases from J; bases unmatched to any gene: 4. The CDR3 loop is CASSLQGAGGYTF. Here the CDR3 DNA reads TGTGCCAGCAGCTTACAGGGGGCGGGAGGCTACACCTTC.

The rearrangement joins TRBV19 to TRBJ2-7; D possibly corresponds to TRBD2 (5 bases). Between the trimmed V and J ends, which lost 1 base and 4 bases, there was a span of 14 bases. Per the germline V gene, CDR1 is LNHDA and CDR2 is SQIVND (reference sequence). The CDR3 length is 15 residues. CDR3 nucleotides: TGTGCCAGTAGTATAGCCCACCGAGCGGCGTACGAGCAGTACTTC. Its protein product is CASSIAHRAAYEQYF.

CDR3 residues: CSASLEGYNEQFF. The CDR3 bases are TGCAGTGCTAGTTTGGAGGGTTACAATGAGCAGTTCTTC. The chain employs TRBV20-1 and TRBJ2-1; weak D call: TRBD2 (6 bases). CDR1 DFQATT and CDR2 SNEGSKA come from the germline V gene (reference sequence). V was trimmed by 3 bases and J by 4 bases, leaving 10 bases between them. CDR3 size: 13 residues.

V and J are TRBV18 and TRBJ2-1; D unresolved. Germline-derived CDR1 and CDR2 are KGHSH and LQKENI. Trimming pared 1 base from V and 16 bases from J, leaving 17 bases between. This CDR3 is built from 13 residues. CDR3 in amino acids: CASSPLATTGLFF. The CDR3 DNA reads TGTGCCAGCTCACCACTAGCTACCACCGGGTTATTCTTC.

J is TRBJ1-4 and V is TRBV28; 10 nucleotides line up with TRBD1. The germline CDR1 and CDR2 sequences are MDHEN and SYDVKM. The J segment lost 8 bases and the V segment lost 2 bases, leaving 8 bases of the junction unmatched. The CDR3 has 16 residues. CDR3 amino acids: CASSLQGTGAREKLFF. For the CDR3, the DNA is TGTGCCAGCAGTTTACAAGGGACAGGGGCTCGAGAAAAACTGTTTTTT.

The chain couples TRBV18 to TRBJ2-2; TRBD2 aligns across 10 bases. The V and J ends lost 3 bases and 2 bases, in that order; junction bases with no gene match: 12. The CDR3 is made up of 19 amino acids. Germline lookup yields CDR1 KGHSH and CDR2 LQKENI. In DNA, the CDR3 is TGTGCCAGCTCACCCTTGAGTCCGCTAGCGGGAGCTAACACCGGGGAGCTGTTTTTT. It translates to CASSPLSPLAGANTGELFF.

The chain employs TRBV9 and TRBJ1-2, with a possible D match to TRBD1 (6 bases). The CDR3 runs 13 residues. The V gene lost 0 bases and the J gene lost 5 bases, with 8 bases spanning the gap. CDR1 SGDLS and CDR2 YYNGEE come from the germline V gene. CDR3 residues: CASSVGGGYGYTF. CDR3 in DNA: TGTGCCAGCAGCGTAGGAGGGGGTTATGGCTACACCTTC. Based on the CDR3 plus reference TRBV9 and TRBJ1-2, the full variable domain is DSGVTQTPKHLITATGQRVTLRCSPRSGDLSVYWYQQSLDQGLQFLIQYYNGEERAKGNILERFSAQQFPDLHSELNLSSLELGDSALYFCASSVGGGYGYTFGSGTRLTVV.

The chain employs TRBV12-5 and TRBJ2-3; TRBD1 aligns across 7 bases. This CDR3 spans 16 amino acids. V dropped 1 base and J dropped 4; count of bases not matched to a gene: 8. In germline, CDR1 is LGHNT, CDR2 FRNRAP. CDR3 DNA sequence: TGTGCTAGTGGTTTGGGGGACAGCCCCCGGTCAGATACGCAGTATTTT. Translation gives CASGLGDSPRSDTQYF. The variable domain in full, with the rest retrieved from reference TRBV12-5 and TRBJ2-3, is DARVTQTPRHKVTEMGQEVTMRCQPILGHNTVFWYRQTMMQGLELLAYFRNRAPLDDSGMPKDRFSAEMPDATLATLKIQPSEPRDSAVYFCASGLGDSPRSDTQYFGPGTRLTVL.

The chain's CDR3 is CASSIMEGAGNNSPLHF. The CDR3 DNA reads TGTGCCAGTAGTATAATGGAGGGAGCTGGGAATAATTCACCCCTCCACTTT. The rearrangement joins TRBV19 to TRBJ1-6; D unresolved. The germline CDR1 and CDR2 sequences are LNHDA and SQIVND (reference sequence). V was cut by 2 bases and J by 5 bases, with 16 bases left in between. The CDR3 length is 17 residues.

The V and J genes are TRBV6-1 and TRBJ1-5; 7 nucleotides agree with TRBD1. This CDR3 contains 15 residues. The V gene end was trimmed by 3 bases and the J gene end by 7 bases; junction bases not matched to a gene: 9. Germline values: CDR1 MNHNS, CDR2 SASEGT. The CDR3 DNA sequence: TGTGCCAGCAGTGATACAGGGGAGCCGGGACAGCCCCAGCATTTT. Translated, it gives CASSDTGEPGQPQHF.

CDR3 in amino acids: CASSIYGSSGANVLTF. The CDR3 DNA follows: TGTGCCAGTAGTATTTACGGGAGCTCTGGGGCCAACGTCCTGACTTTC. The J gene is TRBJ2-6, the V gene TRBV19, with D possibly TRBD2 on 6 matching bases. The CDR3 is made up of 16 amino acids. The germline V gene encodes CDR1 LNHDA and CDR2 SQIVND (reference sequence). Trimming cost V 3 bases and J 0 bases, with 9 bases left between them. Full variable domain (missing parts from reference TRBV19 and TRBJ2-6): DGGITQSPKYLFRKEGQNVTLSCEQNLNHDAMYWYRQDPGQGLRLIYYSQIVNDFQKGDIAEGYSVSREKKESFPLTVTSAQKNPTAFYLCASSIYGSSGANVLTFGAGSRLTVL.

The V call is TRBV14, the J call TRBJ2-1, with TRBD2 identical over 9 bases. Trimming at V came to 0 bases and at J to 8 bases, leaving 11 bases not matched to a gene. The CDR3 is made up of 17 amino acids. Germline loops: CDR1 SGHDN, CDR2 FVKESK. The CDR3 DNA follows: TGTGCCAGCAGCCAAGATCTCCTAGCGGGACGGGTCCATGAGCAGTTCTTC. Translated: CASSQDLLAGRVHEQFF. Combining the CDR3 with reference TRBV14 and TRBJ2-1 gives the whole variable domain EAGVTQFPSHSVIEKGQTVTLRCDPISGHDNLYWYRRVMGKEIKFLLHFVKESKQDESGMPNNRFLAERTGGTYSTLKVQPAELEDSGVYFCASSQDLLAGRVHEQFFGPGTRLTVL.

The rearrangement uses TRBV19 and TRBJ2-1, with 8 bases lining up with TRBD1. The CDR3 runs 17 residues. V gave up 0 bases and J gave up 7 bases; unmatched junction bases: 11. Germline assignment: CDR1 LNHDA and CDR2 SQIVND (reference sequence). This CDR3 reads CASSIESRQGWMNEQFF. CDR3 nucleotides: TGTGCCAGTAGTATAGAATCGCGACAGGGGTGGATGAATGAGCAGTTCTTC.

The gene calls are TRBV10-1 and TRBJ2-1; D not certain. V shed 7 bases and J shed 5 bases, with 3 bases lying between them. This CDR3 contains 10 residues. Germline values: CDR1 WNHNN, CDR2 SYGVQD (reference sequence). CDR3 DNA: TGCGCCAGCACCGACAATGAGCAGTTCTTC. Translated: CASTDNEQFF.

This chain connects TRBV11-1 to TRBJ2-2; D is uncertain. V lost 5 bases and J 2 bases, leaving 6 bases between the germline ends. Germline V gene lookup returns CDR1 SGHAT and CDR2 FQDESV (reference sequence). This CDR3 comprises 13 residues. CDR3 nucleotides: TGTGCCAGCAGCCTTAGAAACACCGGGGAGCTGTTTTTT. This codes for CASSLRNTGELFF.

The chain links TRBV29-1 to TRBJ2-7, with 8 bases identical to TRBD2. The CDR3 length is 14 residues. J gave up 7 bases and V 5 bases, and 13 bases lay outside the gene matches. CDR1 is SQVTM, CDR2 ANQGSEA, per germline. The CDR3 region is CSVSVRAGVTEQYF. The CDR3 DNA follows: TGCAGCGTTTCGGTTCGAGCGGGAGTTACGGAGCAGTACTTC.

The rearrangement joins TRBV15 to TRBJ1-5, with D hard to call. V lost 3 bases, J lost 6 bases, and 18 bases lay in between. The CDR3 has 16 amino acids. Germline-derived CDR1 and CDR2 are LNHNV and YYDKDF (reference sequence). The CDR3 bases are TGTGCCACCAGCAGGTCCCTAACTAATCCCCCTCAGCCCCAGCATTTT. Its protein is CATSRSLTNPPQPQHF.

The rearrangement links TRBV4-3 to TRBJ2-1; 9 bases are shared with TRBD2. The CDR3 runs to 15 residues. Germline trimming cut 4 bases from V and 9 bases from J; bases unmatched to any gene: 10. Germline CDR1 and CDR2: LGHNA and YSLEER. In nucleotides, the CDR3 is TGCGCCAGCAGCCCTACAGCGGGAGGTCCTATTGAGCAGTTCTTC. Translating gives CASSPTAGGPIEQFF.

This chain connects TRBV19 to TRBJ2-2; tentative D call: TRBD2 (6 bases). The CDR3 covers 12 residues. Germline assignment: CDR1 LNHDA and CDR2 SQIVND (reference sequence). Deletions cut 3 bases from V and 14 bases from J, with 13 bases between. CDR3 in amino acids: CASSIGGAELFF. The CDR3 DNA is TGTGCCAGTAGTATTGGAGGGGCGGAACTGTTTTTT.

This clone was detected only a few times. The chain carries TRBV19 and TRBJ2-2; 8 bases align to TRBD2. The CDR3 extends over 15 amino acids. From germline, CDR1 is LNHDA and CDR2 SQIVND (reference sequence). The ends lost 7 bases at V and 1 base at J; junction bases unmatched: 5. The CDR3 nucleotides read TGTGCCAGTAACGATCTAGCGGGGAACACCGGGGAGCTGTTTTTT. It is translated as CASNDLAGNTGELFF. The variable domain in full, completed from reference TRBV19 and TRBJ2-2, reads DGGITQSPKYLFRKEGQNVTLSCEQNLNHDAMYWYRQDPGQGLRLIYYSQIVNDFQKGDIAEGYSVSREKKESFPLTVTSAQKNPTAFYLCASNDLAGNTGELFFGEGSRLTVL.

This clone occurred once. The gene calls are TRBV27 and TRBJ2-2; 9 bases map to TRBD2. The CDR3 runs to 15 residues. The germline CDR1 and CDR2 sequences are MNHEY and SMNVEV (reference sequence). Unmatched junction bases numbered 8, after V lost 7 bases and J lost 5 bases. The CDR3 region is CASTPAGGRTGELFF. CDR3 DNA sequence: TGTGCCAGCACCCCGGCGGGAGGGCGAACCGGGGAGCTGTTTTTT.

The V gene is TRBV15, the J gene TRBJ2-1, with 7 bases lining up with TRBD1. V gave up 3 bases and J gave up 7 bases; unmatched junction bases: 12. Germline-derived CDR1 and CDR2 are LNHNV and YYDKDF (reference sequence). This CDR3 is built from 16 residues. The DNA for the CDR3 is TGTGCCACCAGCAGTCGACAGGGTGTAAGGCCTAATGAGCAGTTCTTC. This translates into CATSSRQGVRPNEQFF.